The 8 T cell receptor beta chains given below trace back to one sample, sequenced in a study of T cells in women clearing cervical HPV infection. Produced via immunoSEQ multiplex PCR; TCRdb's table is partial and in-frame only. This repertoire includes some 40,000 clones. Input material: blood buffy coat. The receptors come from a woman aged 18 to 75 with a cervical HPV16 infection that either progressed to CIN3+ or cleared (not recorded which).

Worth noting for this clone: The read is 3 residues too short to cover the CDR3 end, so that end is filled in from the germline J gene. The rearrangement uses TRBV18 and TRBJ1-5, with D possibly being TRBD1 (5 bases). This CDR3 has 13 amino acids. Germline lookup yields CDR1 KGHSH and CDR2 LQKENI. V lost 3 bases and J lost 7, with 10 bases in between. The covered CDR3 bases are TGTGCCAGCTCACCGCGGGGGAAGCAGCCC. Amino acid sequence: CASSPRGKQP. The whole CDR3 is CASSPRGKQPQHF.

As regards this clone: The read comes to an end 3 residues before the CDR3 does, leaving the germline J gene to fill in the end. The V gene is TRBV14, the J gene TRBJ2-1, with 8 bases fitting TRBD2. Germline V lookup: CDR1 SGHDN, CDR2 FVKESK. The CDR3 totals 17 residues. With V trimmed by 4 bases and J by 3 bases, 11 bases remained unmatched. The DNA read from the CDR3 is TGTGCCAGCAGCCCTTCGCTATCGGGGGGGATCTACAATGAG. Amino acid sequence: CASSPSLSGGIYNE. The whole CDR3 is CASSPSLSGGIYNEQFF.

Regarding this clone: The missing CDR3 end, 3 residues past where the read stops, is filled in from the germline J gene. J is TRBJ2-7 and V is TRBV5-6, with D perhaps matching TRBD2 (6 bases). The CDR3 sequence is 14 residues long. Germline CDR1 and CDR2: SGHDT and YYEEEE. Trimming pared 3 bases from V and 6 bases from J, leaving 16 bases between. The CDR3 is CASSSPTSSGEQYF. The DNA read from the CDR3 is TGTGCCAGCAGCTCGCCCACTAGCTCGGGCGAG. Together with reference TRBV5-6 and TRBJ2-7, the CDR3 gives the full variable domain: DAGVTQSPTHLIKTRGQQVTLRCSPKSGHDTVSWYQQALGQGPQFIFQYYEEEERQRGNFPDRFSGHQFPNYSSELNVNALLLGDSALYLCASSSPTSSGEQYFGPGTRLTVT.

Regarding this clone: The read finishes 3 residues shy of the CDR3 end, and the germline J gene is used to complete it. The chain carries TRBV6-2 or TRBV6-3 and TRBJ2-5; the match to TRBD1 covers 7 bases. Germline loops: CDR1 MNHEY, CDR2 SVGEGT. The CDR3 sequence is 14 residues long. Trimming cost V 6 bases and J 2 bases; bases outside gene matches: 6. CDR3 loop: CASSPGTEQETQYF. The covered CDR3 bases are TGTGCCAGCAGCCCCGGGACAGAACAAGAGACC.

Concerning this clone: The sequenced fragment ends 3 residues before the CDR3 boundary, so the rest is inferred from the germline J gene. V gene TRBV11-2 combines with J gene TRBJ2-3; perhaps TRBD2 as D (7 bases). V was pared by 8 bases and J by 2 bases, with 17 bases between. CDR3 size: 15 residues. Per germline, CDR1 SGHAT and CDR2 FQNNGV. The CDR3 is CASPLGGRYTDTQYF. The part of the CDR3 DNA that was read is TGTGCCAGCCCGCTGGGGGGGCGATACACAGATACG.

Partial CDR3 DNA: TGTGCCAGCAGCATAAGCGGACGTTACGAG. Amino acids: CASSISGRYE. The entire CDR3 protein reads CASSISGRYEQYF. This rearrangement joins TRBV5-6 to TRBJ2-7, with a weak D call TRBD2 (5 bases). The DNA ends 3 residues before the CDR3 does, and the rest of the CDR3 is filled in from the germline J gene. The V end lost 4 bases, the J end lost 4 bases, and 12 bases lay between the germline ends. This CDR3 has 13 residues. In germline, CDR1 is SGHDT, CDR2 YYEEEE.

Turning to this clone: The CDR3 end is not reached by the read, which stops 3 residues before it; the germline J gene fills it in. The V gene is TRBV12-5, the J gene TRBJ2-1; D possibly corresponds to TRBD2 (6 bases). The germline gives CDR1 LGHNT, CDR2 FRNRAP. CDR3 length equals 15 residues. Trimming left V 7 bases short and J 0 bases short, with 13 bases between. The CDR3 sequence is CASVSAGSSYNEQFF. CDR3 bases read: TGTGCTAGTGTGAGTGCGGGGAGCTCCTACAATGAG.

As to this clone: The read finishes 3 residues shy of the CDR3 end, and the germline J gene is used to complete it. The chain joins TRBV7-9 to TRBJ2-2, with 8 bases that match TRBD1. The CDR3 loop spans 15 amino acids. V trimming: 4 bases; J trimming: 0 bases; junction bases outside the gene matches: 1. The germline gives CDR1 SEHNR, CDR2 FQNEAQ (reference sequence). The CDR3 is CASSYRGANTGELFF. CDR3 DNA, as far as it was read: TGTGCCAGCAGCTACAGGGGGGCGAACACCGGGGAG. The complete variable domain, with remaining parts taken from reference TRBV7-9 and TRBJ2-2, reads DTGVSQNPRHKITKRGQNVTFRCDPISEHNRLYWYRQTLGQGPEFLTYFQNEAQLEKSRLLSDRFSAERPKGSFSTLEIQRTEQGDSAMYLCASSYRGANTGELFFGEGSRLTVL.